The 7 T cell receptor beta chains presented below share a single source sample, sequenced in a study of early T cells in non-severe SARS-CoV-2 infection. TCRdb called the 5' RACE reads again in MiXCR, with one record for every CDR3 protein. The sample shows under 75,000 distinct CDR3 sequences, about 12% of them seen only once. The sample was whole blood. The origin of the receptors is an adult who was a healthcare worker with PCR-confirmed SARS-CoV-2 infection or an uninfected control (not recorded which).

The chain has TRBV13 and TRBJ1-5; 8 nucleotides line up with TRBD1. With 4 bases clipped from V and 7 bases from J, the junction kept 6 bases outside the gene matches. The CDR3 consists of 14 residues. Germline CDR1 PRHDT, CDR2 FYEKMQ (reference sequence). The CDR3, as DNA: TGTGCCAGCAGCTCAGGACAGGGCGACCAGCCCCAGCATTTT. It encodes CASSSGQGDQPQHF.

There are many counts of this clonotype. The gene calls are TRBV12-3 or TRBV12-4 and TRBJ2-5; possible D gene TRBD1, 6 bases. V shed 5 bases and J shed 5 bases, with 15 bases lying between them. This CDR3 contains 14 residues. The CDR3 DNA reads TGTGCCAGCAGTCCCAAAATTCAGGGGGAGACCCAGTACTTC. Protein product: CASSPKIQGETQYF.

This clonotype was detected only a few times. The CDR3 loop is CASSYSTVKETQYF. The CDR3 DNA is TGTGCCAGCAGTTACTCGACAGTGAAAGAGACCCAGTACTTC. J is TRBJ2-5 and V is TRBV6-5; D might be TRBD1 (5 bases). Germline CDR1 MNHEY, CDR2 SVGAGI. V gave up 0 bases and J gave up 3 bases, with 8 bases separating them. CDR3 length equals 14 residues.

This CDR3 is CASSYGRFSGNTIYF. CDR3 sequence (DNA): TGTGCCAGCAGCTATGGACGGTTCTCTGGAAACACCATATATTTT. J is TRBJ1-3 and V is TRBV9; D unresolved. The CDR3 length is 15 residues. The V gene lost 4 bases and the J gene lost 0 bases, with 11 bases spanning the gap. CDR1 is SGDLS and CDR2 is YYNGEE in the germline V gene.

This clonotype was observed a few times. The genes are TRBV19 and TRBJ2-6, with 7 bases fitting TRBD1. The junction had 8 bases not matched to a gene; V was cut back by 5 bases and J by 4 bases. Germline lookup yields CDR1 LNHDA and CDR2 SQIVND (reference sequence). This CDR3 is built from 16 residues. The CDR3 loop is CASSSDPRGGANVLTF. The CDR3 DNA reads TGTGCCAGTAGTTCGGACCCCAGGGGGGGGGCCAACGTCCTGACTTTC. Drawing the rest from reference TRBV19 and TRBJ2-6, the complete variable domain is DGGITQSPKYLFRKEGQNVTLSCEQNLNHDAMYWYRQDPGQGLRLIYYSQIVNDFQKGDIAEGYSVSREKKESFPLTVTSAQKNPTAFYLCASSSDPRGGANVLTFGAGSRLTVL.

This clonotype was counted ten times or more. The J gene is TRBJ1-2, the V gene TRBV30; D may be TRBD1 (5 bases). Germline V gene lookup returns CDR1 GTSNPN and CDR2 SVGIG (reference sequence). The germline V and J ends were trimmed by 2 bases and 4 bases, with 17 bases remaining between them. This CDR3 is 15 amino acids long. The CDR3 DNA is TGTGCCTGGAGTCCACGGGGAGGGGCGGCCTATGGCTACACCTTC. Its protein is CAWSPRGGAAYGYTF.

This clonotype has a handful of counts. The rearrangement links TRBV9 to TRBJ1-4; TRBD1 matches 7 bases. Per the germline V gene, CDR1 is SGDLS and CDR2 is YYNGEE. CDR3 length: 15 residues. V trimming: 4 bases; J trimming: 3 bases; junction bases outside the gene matches: 6. The CDR3 reads CASSPTGTANEKLFF. CDR3 DNA: TGTGCCAGCAGCCCCACGGGGACAGCTAATGAAAAACTGTTTTTT.